A selection of T cell receptor beta chains follows, all from one sample in a study of shared clonotypes between healthy human individuals. TCRdb keeps only in-frame clones here, not all; method: immunoSEQ multiplex PCR. The sample consists of about 700,000 clones, approximately 74% of them appearing once. Sequencing was carried out using memory CD4+ T cells sorted from blood. These receptors all stem from a woman in her 30s in good health. Both conserved end residues are part of each CDR3. The order of the fields is clone size, CDR3 length, J gene, D gene, V gene, CDR3 protein, CDR3 DNA. A D gene is named only where the DNA matches it firmly. Part of the rows lack a size; the others show once, few, many or a class for expanded clones.

clone_size: once; cdr3_length: 12; j_call: TRBJ2-7; d_call: TRBD1; v_call: TRBV28; cdr3_aa: CASSRQGYEQYF; cdr3_nt: TGTGCCAGCAGTCGACAGGGCTACGAGCAGTACTTC
clone_size: -; cdr3_length: 13; j_call: TRBJ1-2; d_call: -; v_call: TRBV6-6; cdr3_aa: CASSLRGRGGYTF; cdr3_nt: TGTGCCAGCAGCCTACGAGGACGAGGAGGCTACACCTTC
clone_size: -; cdr3_length: 12; j_call: TRBJ2-1; d_call: -; v_call: TRBV5-1; cdr3_aa: CASREEYNEQFF; cdr3_nt: TGCGCCAGCAGGGAAGAGTACAATGAGCAGTTCTTC
clone_size: -; cdr3_length: 13; j_call: TRBJ2-5; d_call: -; v_call: TRBV29-1; cdr3_aa: CSVGGTGKETQYF; cdr3_nt: TGCAGCGTTGGAGGTACGGGAAAAGAGACCCAGTACTTC
clone_size: -; cdr3_length: 13; j_call: TRBJ1-2; d_call: -; v_call: TRBV5-1; cdr3_aa: CASSFDINYGYTF; cdr3_nt: TGCGCCAGCAGCTTCGACATTAACTATGGCTACACCTTC
clone_size: many; cdr3_length: 12; j_call: TRBJ1-1; d_call: -; v_call: TRBV28; cdr3_aa: CASSLNRFEAFF; cdr3_nt: TGTGCCAGCAGTTTGAACAGGTTTGAAGCTTTCTTT
clone_size: -; cdr3_length: 11; j_call: TRBJ2-1; d_call: -; v_call: TRBV5-1; cdr3_aa: CASSLVDEQFF; cdr3_nt: TGCGCCAGCAGCTTGGTAGATGAGCAGTTCTTC
clone_size: -; cdr3_length: 15; j_call: TRBJ2-7; d_call: TRBD2; v_call: TRBV11-2; cdr3_aa: CASSPWTSGRAEQYF; cdr3_nt: TGTGCCAGCAGCCCCTGGACTAGCGGGAGGGCCGAGCAGTACTTC
clone_size: -; cdr3_length: 12; j_call: TRBJ2-7; d_call: TRBD1; v_call: TRBV5-4; cdr3_aa: CASSQDGQGMYF; cdr3_nt: TGTGCCAGCAGCCAAGATGGACAGGGGATGTACTTC
clone_size: few; cdr3_length: 15; j_call: TRBJ1-1; d_call: -; v_call: TRBV4-1; cdr3_aa: CASSQDISLNTEAFF; cdr3_nt: TGCGCCAGCAGCCAAGATATCAGTTTGAACACTGAAGCTTTCTTT
clone_size: -; cdr3_length: 14; j_call: TRBJ2-7; d_call: -; v_call: TRBV7-9; cdr3_aa: CASSLDAGSYEQYF; cdr3_nt: TGTGCCAGCAGCTTAGACGCGGGATCCTACGAGCAGTACTTC
clone_size: -; cdr3_length: 11; j_call: TRBJ1-4; d_call: -; v_call: TRBV29-1; cdr3_aa: CSARRGEKLFF; cdr3_nt: TGCAGCGCCCGAAGAGGGGAAAAACTGTTTTTT
clone_size: -; cdr3_length: 15; j_call: TRBJ2-3; d_call: TRBD2; v_call: TRBV9; cdr3_aa: CASSVAGGLTDTQYF; cdr3_nt: TGTGCCAGCAGCGTAGCGGGAGGGCTTACAGATACGCAGTATTTT
clone_size: few; cdr3_length: 13; j_call: TRBJ1-4; d_call: -; v_call: TRBV28; cdr3_aa: CASSFRNGEKLFF; cdr3_nt: TGTGCCAGCAGTTTCAGGAACGGAGAAAAACTGTTTTTT
clone_size: -; cdr3_length: 11; j_call: TRBJ2-1; d_call: -; v_call: TRBV29-1; cdr3_aa: CSVAQSVGQFF; cdr3_nt: TGCAGCGTTGCTCAGTCCGTGGGGCAGTTCTTC
clone_size: -; cdr3_length: 16; j_call: TRBJ1-4; d_call: -; v_call: TRBV6-1; cdr3_aa: CASSGAQAATNEKLFF; cdr3_nt: TGTGCCAGCAGTGGGGCTCAGGCTGCAACTAATGAAAAACTGTTTTTT
clone_size: -; cdr3_length: 17; j_call: TRBJ2-7; d_call: -; v_call: TRBV29-1; cdr3_aa: CSVVSPRAALLSYEQYF; cdr3_nt: TGCAGCGTTGTAAGTCCGCGCGCGGCCCTACTCTCCTACGAGCAGTACTTC
clone_size: -; cdr3_length: 15; j_call: TRBJ1-5; d_call: TRBD1; v_call: TRBV28; cdr3_aa: CASRTGTVFNQPQHF; cdr3_nt: TGTGCCAGCAGGACCGGGACAGTGTTCAATCAGCCCCAGCATTTT
clone_size: -; cdr3_length: 12; j_call: TRBJ2-7; d_call: -; v_call: TRBV11-2; cdr3_aa: CASSLLNYEQYF; cdr3_nt: TGTGCCAGCAGCCTACTGAACTACGAGCAGTACTTC
clone_size: -; cdr3_length: 13; j_call: TRBJ2-7; d_call: -; v_call: TRBV10-3; cdr3_aa: CAISERTAYEQYF; cdr3_nt: TGTGCCATCAGTGAGCGGACAGCCTACGAGCAGTACTTC
clone_size: -; cdr3_length: 17; j_call: TRBJ2-2; d_call: TRBD1; v_call: TRBV7-2; cdr3_aa: CASSLDRQGVATGELFF; cdr3_nt: TGTGCCAGCAGCTTAGATAGACAGGGGGTGGCCACCGGGGAGCTGTTTTTT
clone_size: -; cdr3_length: 13; j_call: TRBJ2-2; d_call: -; v_call: TRBV2; cdr3_aa: CASTLRDTGELFF; cdr3_nt: TGTGCCAGTACTCTCAGGGACACCGGGGAGCTGTTTTTT
clone_size: -; cdr3_length: 15; j_call: TRBJ2-6; d_call: -; v_call: TRBV6-5; cdr3_aa: CASSSEALGANVLTF; cdr3_nt: TGTGCCAGCAGTTCAGAGGCGCTTGGGGCCAACGTCCTGACTTTC
clone_size: -; cdr3_length: 13; j_call: TRBJ2-2; d_call: -; v_call: TRBV5-1; cdr3_aa: CASANINTGELFF; cdr3_nt: TGCGCCAGCGCCAACATAAACACCGGGGAGCTGTTTTTT
clone_size: -; cdr3_length: 14; j_call: TRBJ2-2; d_call: -; v_call: TRBV25-1; cdr3_aa: CASSHSARTGELFF; cdr3_nt: TGTGCCAGCAGCCATTCTGCGAGGACCGGGGAGCTGTTTTTT
clone_size: once; cdr3_length: 15; j_call: TRBJ1-5; d_call: TRBD1; v_call: TRBV5-8; cdr3_aa: CASSLGQGGNQPQHF; cdr3_nt: TGTGCCAGCAGCCTAGGACAGGGTGGCAATCAGCCCCAGCATTTT
clone_size: -; cdr3_length: 15; j_call: TRBJ1-3; d_call: TRBD1; v_call: TRBV5-4; cdr3_aa: CASTSGGASGNTIYF; cdr3_nt: TGTGCCAGCACCTCAGGGGGCGCTTCTGGAAACACCATATATTTT
clone_size: once; cdr3_length: 15; j_call: TRBJ2-1; d_call: TRBD2; v_call: TRBV5-1; cdr3_aa: CASSLTSGTGNEQFF; cdr3_nt: TGCGCCAGCAGCTTAACTAGCGGGACTGGAAATGAGCAGTTCTTC
clone_size: -; cdr3_length: 11; j_call: TRBJ2-7; d_call: -; v_call: TRBV20-1; cdr3_aa: CSASGPRVQYF; cdr3_nt: TGCAGTGCTAGCGGGCCTAGGGTGCAGTACTTC
clone_size: once; cdr3_length: 15; j_call: TRBJ1-5; d_call: -; v_call: TRBV27; cdr3_aa: CASSLGFGRNQPQHF; cdr3_nt: TGTGCCAGCAGTTTGGGATTTGGGAGGAACCAGCCCCAGCATTTT
clone_size: -; cdr3_length: 16; j_call: TRBJ2-2; d_call: TRBD1; v_call: TRBV7-2; cdr3_aa: CASSFQGTGNTGELFF; cdr3_nt: TGTGCCAGCAGCTTTCAGGGGACAGGGAACACCGGGGAGCTGTTTTTT
clone_size: -; cdr3_length: 13; j_call: TRBJ2-1; d_call: -; v_call: TRBV18; cdr3_aa: CASSPSSWDEQFF; cdr3_nt: TGTGCCAGCTCACCATCTTCCTGGGATGAGCAGTTCTTC
clone_size: -; cdr3_length: 14; j_call: TRBJ1-5; d_call: -; v_call: TRBV7-2; cdr3_aa: CASSPGGRDQPQHF; cdr3_nt: TGTGCCAGCAGCCCTGGTGGTAGAGATCAGCCCCAGCATTTT
clone_size: -; cdr3_length: 15; j_call: TRBJ2-1; d_call: -; v_call: TRBV18; cdr3_aa: CASSTRGYGYNEQFF; cdr3_nt: TGTGCCAGCTCAACGCGGGGATATGGATACAATGAGCAGTTCTTC
clone_size: -; cdr3_length: 14; j_call: TRBJ1-3; d_call: -; v_call: TRBV7-7; cdr3_aa: CASSLEPQADTIYF; cdr3_nt: TGTGCCAGCAGCTTAGAGCCACAGGCAGACACCATATATTTT
clone_size: -; cdr3_length: 13; j_call: TRBJ1-2; d_call: -; v_call: TRBV2; cdr3_aa: CASSDSREYGYTF; cdr3_nt: TGTGCCAGCAGTGATTCCAGGGAGTATGGCTACACCTTC
clone_size: -; cdr3_length: 15; j_call: TRBJ1-2; d_call: TRBD1; v_call: TRBV6-1; cdr3_aa: CASSENRGQAGGYTF; cdr3_nt: TGTGCCAGCAGTGAAAATAGGGGACAGGCTGGTGGCTACACCTTC
clone_size: -; cdr3_length: 19; j_call: TRBJ2-3; d_call: TRBD1; v_call: TRBV7-9; cdr3_aa: CASSSPIVVVDRELDTQYF; cdr3_nt: TGTGCCAGCAGCTCACCGATAGTTGTTGTTGACAGGGAGCTGGATACGCAGTATTTT
clone_size: once; cdr3_length: 16; j_call: TRBJ2-2; d_call: -; v_call: TRBV12-5; cdr3_aa: CASGLLTGPNKGELFF; cdr3_nt: TGTGCTAGTGGTTTGTTGACGGGACCAAATAAAGGGGAGCTGTTTTTT
clone_size: -; cdr3_length: 16; j_call: TRBJ2-2; d_call: -; v_call: TRBV7-9; cdr3_aa: CASSLELTANTGELFF; cdr3_nt: TGTGCCAGCAGCTTAGAGTTAACGGCAAACACCGGGGAGCTGTTTTTT
clone_size: -; cdr3_length: 16; j_call: TRBJ1-4; d_call: -; v_call: TRBV7-9; cdr3_aa: CASSLGVSGVREKLFF; cdr3_nt: TGTGCCAGCAGCTTGGGTGTTTCGGGGGTTCGGGAAAAACTGTTTTTT
clone_size: -; cdr3_length: 14; j_call: TRBJ1-2; d_call: -; v_call: TRBV2; cdr3_aa: CASSVRKGNYGYTF; cdr3_nt: TGTGCCAGCAGTGTGAGAAAGGGGAACTATGGCTACACCTTC
clone_size: -; cdr3_length: 15; j_call: TRBJ2-3; d_call: -; v_call: TRBV18; cdr3_aa: CASSPPTESTDTQYF; cdr3_nt: TGTGCCAGCTCACCCCCGACTGAATCCACAGATACGCAGTATTTT
clone_size: -; cdr3_length: 14; j_call: TRBJ2-5; d_call: -; v_call: TRBV5-4; cdr3_aa: CASSFSGTKETQYF; cdr3_nt: TGTGCCAGCAGCTTTTCCGGGACCAAAGAGACCCAGTACTTC
clone_size: many; cdr3_length: 15; j_call: TRBJ2-1; d_call: -; v_call: TRBV11-2; cdr3_aa: CASSLEGAGSSEQFF; cdr3_nt: TGTGCCAGCAGCTTAGAGGGTGCAGGTTCGAGTGAGCAGTTCTTC